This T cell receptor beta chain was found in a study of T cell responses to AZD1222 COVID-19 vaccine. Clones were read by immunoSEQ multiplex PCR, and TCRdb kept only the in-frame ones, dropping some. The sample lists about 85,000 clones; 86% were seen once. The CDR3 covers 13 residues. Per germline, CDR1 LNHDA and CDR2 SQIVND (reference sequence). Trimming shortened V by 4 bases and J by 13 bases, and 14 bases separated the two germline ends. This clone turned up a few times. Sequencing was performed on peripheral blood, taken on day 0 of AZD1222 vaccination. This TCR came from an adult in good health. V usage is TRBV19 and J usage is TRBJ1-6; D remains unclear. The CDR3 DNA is TGTGCCAGTAGTAATGGACCGCCGGGCCCCCTCCACTTT. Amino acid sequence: CASSNGPPGPLHF.